This T cell receptor (beta chain) was retrieved from a study of Graves' ophthalmopathy and Graves' hyperthyroidism. This clonotype showed up many times. None of the included patients had other autoimmune diseases, uncontrolled infections, pregnancy or lactation, as these led to exclusion. RNA served as the template for amplifying TCR beta CDR3 regions. RT-PCR in the first round used HTBI primers; a second-round multiplex PCR followed. TCRdb re-analysed the multiplex PCR reads in MiXCR, keeping a single row per CDR3 protein. The profile covers roughly 610,000 distinct CDR3 sequences, with over 20% appearing a single time and more than 5.5% taken by the ten largest. CDR1 MDHEN and CDR2 SYDVKM come from the germline V gene. J gave up 6 bases and V 7 bases, and 12 bases lay outside the gene matches. This CDR3 comprises 14 residues.

The J gene is TRBJ2-7, the V gene TRBV28; TRBD2 matches 7 bases. The sequencing input was peripheral blood. The receptor comes from a woman in her late teens or twenties with stable Graves' hyperthyroidism. Some clones in this sample may be carry-over from other donors' samples. The CDR3 reads CASTHGTINSEQYF. Written as DNA, the CDR3 is TGTGCCAGCACCCACGGGACTATTAATTCCGAGCAGTACTTC.